A selection of T cell receptor beta chains follows, all from one sample in a study of OX40 agonist ivuxolimab in advanced cancers. Some clones are missing from TCRdb's copy, which holds only in-frame ones; the method was immunoSEQ multiplex PCR. The table lists about 120,000 clones, roughly 90% of them singletons. The sequences come from CD4+ or CD8+ T cells sorted from blood, collected in a trial of the OX40 agonist ivuxolimab. The receptors were gathered from an adult with an advanced solid tumor such as melanoma, head and neck, liver or kidney cancer. Each CDR3 is given with its conserved first and last residue. Each record gives: clone size, D gene, V gene, J gene, CDR3 DNA, CDR3 protein. A D gene is named only where the DNA matches it firmly. Expanded clones are given a class, and other clones once, few, many or no size at all.

NA	NA	TRBV5-6	TRBJ2-2	TGTGCCAGCAGCCTTCTAGCCGCTAAGAACACCGGGGAGCTGTTTTTT	CASSLLAAKNTGELFF
NA	TRBD1	TRBV7-3	TRBJ2-1	TGTGCCAGCAGCCATAACGGACAGGGTTCCTACAATGAGCAGTTCTTC	CASSHNGQGSYNEQFF
NA	NA	TRBV11-2	TRBJ1-5	TGTGCCAGCAGCCTGGGGACTGGGAATCAGCCCCAGCATTTT	CASSLGTGNQPQHF
NA	NA	TRBV6-5	TRBJ2-2	TGTGCCAGCAGTGAGACAGGGAACACCGGGGAGCTGTTTTTT	CASSETGNTGELFF
NA	NA	TRBV11-3	TRBJ2-2	TGTGCCAGCAGCTTCGACGCGGGCGGGGAGCTGTTTTTT	CASSFDAGGELFF
NA	NA	TRBV18	TRBJ1-5	TGTGCCAGCTCACCATCGGACAGCCGGTCCCAGCATTTT	CASSPSDSRSQHF
once	TRBD1	TRBV9	TRBJ2-1	TGTGCCAGCAGCTTTGCGGGACAGGGGACCAACAATGAGCAGTTCTTC	CASSFAGQGTNNEQFF
NA	NA	TRBV7-6	TRBJ2-1	TGTGCCAGCAGTCCCATCGGGGAGAGATCCTACAATGAGCAGTTCTTC	CASSPIGERSYNEQFF
NA	TRBD1	TRBV12-5	TRBJ2-1	TGTGCTAGTGGTCCCCGGGGACAGGGAGCTAGGGAGCAGTTCTTC	CASGPRGQGAREQFF
NA	NA	TRBV6-5	TRBJ1-2	TGTGCCAGCAGCTCCTCCTATGGCTACACCTTC	CASSSSYGYTF
NA	NA	TRBV19	TRBJ1-1	TGTGCCAGTAAAATGGACATGAACACTGAAGCTTTCTTT	CASKMDMNTEAFF
NA	NA	TRBV6-5	TRBJ2-7	TGTGCCAGCAGTTACAGCACAGGACTCTACGAGCAGTACTTC	CASSYSTGLYEQYF
NA	NA	TRBV30	TRBJ1-6	TGTGCCTGGAGTAAGGTTGACAGAGATAATTCACCCCTCCACTTT	CAWSKVDRDNSPLHF
NA	NA	TRBV27	TRBJ2-2	TGTGCCAGCACCCAATGGGGCAAGCCCTGGGAGCTGTTTTTT	CASTQWGKPWELFF
once	NA	TRBV19	TRBJ2-7	TGTGCCAGTAGTATGGGGCCCTCCTACGAGCAGTACTTC	CASSMGPSYEQYF
once	NA	TRBV30	TRBJ2-7	TGTGCCTACGCCCGAAGGAACGAGCAGTACTTC	CAYARRNEQYF
NA	NA	TRBV6-1	TRBJ1-5	TGTGCCAGCAGTGAACGGCAGGGAGGGCAGCCCCAGCATTTT	CASSERQGGQPQHF
NA	NA	TRBV4-3	TRBJ1-4	TGCGCCAGCAGCCAAGTTGTCACAGCCTCAACTAATGAAAAACTGTTTTTT	CASSQVVTASTNEKLFF
NA	TRBD2	TRBV5-1	TRBJ2-2	TGCGCCAGCAGCTTGACTAGCGGGAGCGGCACCGGGGAGCTGTTTTTT	CASSLTSGSGTGELFF
NA	NA	TRBV28	TRBJ2-4	TGTGCCAGCAGTTCCGGGAAAAACATTCAGTACTTC	CASSSGKNIQYF
NA	NA	TRBV7-9	TRBJ1-6	TGTGCCAGCAGCTCCCCTCAAGGGAGCTCCTATAATTCACCCCTCCACTTT	CASSSPQGSSYNSPLHF
NA	TRBD1	TRBV5-8	TRBJ1-6	TGTGCCAGCAGCTCGGACAGGTCTTCACCCCTCCACTTT	CASSSDRSSPLHF